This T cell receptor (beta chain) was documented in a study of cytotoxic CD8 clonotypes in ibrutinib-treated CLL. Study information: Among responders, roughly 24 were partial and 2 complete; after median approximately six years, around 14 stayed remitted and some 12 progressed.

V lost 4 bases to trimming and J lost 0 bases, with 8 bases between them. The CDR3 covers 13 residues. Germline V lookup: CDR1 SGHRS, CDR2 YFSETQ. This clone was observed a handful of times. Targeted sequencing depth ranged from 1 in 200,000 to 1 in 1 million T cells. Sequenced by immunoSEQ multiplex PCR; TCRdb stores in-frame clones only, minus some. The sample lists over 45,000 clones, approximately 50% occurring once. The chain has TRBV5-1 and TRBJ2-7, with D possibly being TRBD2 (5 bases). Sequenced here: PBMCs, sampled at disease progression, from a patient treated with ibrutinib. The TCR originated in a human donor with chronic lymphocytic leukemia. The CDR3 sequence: CASSTRDSYEQYF. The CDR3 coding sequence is TGCGCCAGCAGCACCCGGGACTCCTACGAGCAGTACTTC.